Below are 27 T cell receptor beta chains sequenced from a single sample in a study of shared clonotypes between healthy human individuals. Cells designated naive CD8 were CD45RO-negative and were positively selected for CCR7, with terminally differentiated effector memory CD45RA+ cells excluded. Generated by immunoSEQ multiplex PCR, the TCRdb table keeps only in-frame clones and is missing some. Of hundreds of thousands of clones in the sample, around 96% were seen once. Specimen: naive CD8+ T cells sorted from blood. These receptors were collected from a woman aged 30 to 39 in good health.

As concerns this clone: The same CDR3 can be traced to other DNA sequences in this sample. The CDR3 sequence: CASSSGTGRYEQYF. For the CDR3, the DNA is TGTGCCAGCTCTTCGGGCACTGGGCGCTACGAGCAGTACTTC. The chain has TRBV27 and TRBJ2-7, with D unclear. From germline, CDR1 is MNHEY and CDR2 SMNVEV (reference sequence). The CDR3 runs 14 residues. V dropped 8 bases and J dropped 3 bases, with 17 bases sitting between them.

CDR3 loop: CASSPPPPQATNEKLFF. For the CDR3, the DNA is TGTGCCAGCAGCCCACCCCCCCCACAGGCCACTAATGAAAAACTGTTTTTT. The chain links TRBV7-9 to TRBJ1-4; maybe TRBD1 (5 bases). V lost 5 bases, J lost 2 bases, and 18 bases lay in between. Per germline, CDR1 SEHNR and CDR2 FQNEAQ (reference sequence). The length of the CDR3 is 17 residues. The variable domain in full, with the rest retrieved from reference TRBV7-9 and TRBJ1-4, is DTGVSQNPRHKITKRGQNVTFRCDPISEHNRLYWYRQTLGQGPEFLTYFQNEAQLEKSRLLSDRFSAERPKGSFSTLEIQRTEQGDSAMYLCASSPPPPQATNEKLFFGSGTQLSVL.

V usage is TRBV11-3 and J usage is TRBJ2-7; D is tentatively TRBD1 or TRBD2 (5 bases each). Trimming took off 5 bases at V and 3 bases at J, with 14 bases between the two ends. The CDR3 is 14 residues long. CDR1 and CDR2 (germline): SGHNT, YENEEA. The chain's CDR3 is CASSLGRGDYEQYF. DNA for the CDR3: TGTGCCAGCAGCCTAGGTAGGGGAGACTACGAGCAGTACTTC.

Comments on this clone: Other DNA sequences in this specimen translate into the identical CDR3. The V and J genes are TRBV27 and TRBJ2-7; TRBD1 matches 9 bases. Trimming removed 7 bases from V and 6 bases from J; junction bases left unmatched: 7. The CDR3 loop spans 13 amino acids. Per germline, CDR1 MNHEY and CDR2 SMNVEV (reference sequence). CDR3 residues: CASNPGTGLEQYF. CDR3 coding DNA: TGTGCCAGCAACCCGGGGACAGGGCTCGAGCAGTACTTC.

This clone showed up just once. This chain joins TRBV7-9 and TRBJ2-3; D is possibly TRBD2 (5 bases). There are 15 residues in the CDR3. The germline V gene has CDR1 SEHNR and CDR2 FQNEAQ (reference sequence). Trimming left V 8 bases short and J 3 bases short, with 18 bases between. Here the CDR3 reads CASFIAGYGTDTQYF. The CDR3 DNA reads TGTGCCAGCTTTATTGCGGGCTACGGGACAGATACGCAGTATTTT. Looking up the rest from reference TRBV7-9 and TRBJ2-3 gives the full variable domain: DTGVSQNPRHKITKRGQNVTFRCDPISEHNRLYWYRQTLGQGPEFLTYFQNEAQLEKSRLLSDRFSAERPKGSFSTLEIQRTEQGDSAMYLCASFIAGYGTDTQYFGPGTRLTVL.

As concerns this clone: Additional DNA sequences in this sample encode the identical CDR3. The V and J genes are TRBV10-2 and TRBJ2-2, with unresolved D. The CDR3 length is 12 residues. The V end was cut by 0 bases, the J end by 6 bases, with 2 bases between. Germline V CDR1 and CDR2: WSHSY, SAAADI. CDR3 sequence reads: CASSESPGELFF. The DNA of the CDR3 is TGCGCCAGCAGTGAGTCCCCCGGGGAGCTGTTTTTT.

A single count supports this clone. The chain employs TRBV19 and TRBJ2-5; 10 bases are shared with TRBD2. The J call may be incorrect, as the DNA end agrees better with TRBJ2-7. The CDR3 sequence is 15 residues long. Germline CDR1 LNHDA, CDR2 SQIVND (reference sequence). As DNA, the CDR3 is TGTGCCAGTAGTTCCCTAGCGGGAGCCGCCTACGAGCAGTACTTC. Translation: CASSSLAGAAYEQYF.

This rearrangement joins TRBV6-5 to TRBJ1-2; 11 nucleotides agree with TRBD1. This CDR3 is built from 14 residues. V gave up 4 bases and J gave up 7 bases; unmatched junction bases: 5. CDR1 MNHEY and CDR2 SVGAGI come from the germline V gene. The CDR3: CASSFGQGALGYTF. In nucleotides, the CDR3 is TGTGCCAGCAGTTTCGGACAGGGGGCGCTTGGCTACACCTTC.

This chain uses TRBV27 with TRBJ2-3, with TRBD2 matching over 7 bases. Germline V lookup: CDR1 MNHEY, CDR2 SMNVEV (reference sequence). With V trimmed by 5 bases and J by 8 bases, 7 bases remained unmatched. The CDR3 is made up of 13 amino acids. In DNA, the CDR3 is TGTGCCAGCAGTCCTTGGACGGGGGGTACGCAGTATTTT. As protein: CASSPWTGGTQYF.

This clone was seen a single time. The chain links TRBV11-2 to TRBJ2-3; a weak D match, TRBD2 (6 bases). V lost 3 bases and J 3 bases, leaving 13 bases between the germline ends. This CDR3 comprises 15 residues. CDR1 SGHAT and CDR2 FQNNGV come from the germline V gene. In DNA, the CDR3 is TGTGCCAGCAGCTTGGGGACGGGAGCGACAGATACGCAGTATTTT. This encodes CASSLGTGATDTQYF.

This rearrangement joins TRBV29-1 to TRBJ2-1; D gene unclear. V dropped 6 bases and J dropped 5 bases, with 11 bases sitting between them. The CDR3 extends over 12 amino acids. Germline loops: CDR1 SQVTM, CDR2 ANQGSEA. Here the CDR3 DNA reads TGCAGCGTCCCCGCAGTCCACAATGAGCAGTTCTTC. Translating it yields CSVPAVHNEQFF.

The rearrangement uses TRBV10-3 and TRBJ1-2, with D tentatively TRBD1 (5 bases). Germline V CDR1 and CDR2: ENHRY, SYGVKD. CDR3 length equals 14 residues. Trimming shortened V by 0 bases and J by 1 base, and 6 bases separated the two germline ends. The CDR3 sequence is CAISESDNNYGYTF. The DNA of the CDR3 is TGTGCCATCAGTGAGTCGGACAATAACTATGGCTACACCTTC.

J is TRBJ2-1 and V is TRBV29-1, with 10 bases aligning to TRBD1. V was pared by 5 bases and J by 7 bases, with 11 bases of the junction left unmatched. CDR1 SQVTM and CDR2 ANQGSEA come from the germline V gene. The CDR3 totals 15 residues. This CDR3 is CSVWAHWTGGNEQFF. The CDR3 DNA sequence: TGCAGCGTTTGGGCCCACTGGACAGGGGGAAATGAGCAGTTCTTC.

The rearrangement joins TRBV4-2 to TRBJ2-1; D possibly corresponds to TRBD2 (6 bases). Trimming took 0 bases from V and 3 from J, leaving 18 bases between them. Looked up from germline, CDR1 is LGHNA and CDR2 is YNFKEQ. CDR3 length: 18 residues. The CDR3 DNA is TGTGCCAGCAGCCAAGATAGGGTTGGGCGGGAAAGCTACAATGAGCAGTTCTTC. It codes for CASSQDRVGRESYNEQFF.

The chain joins TRBV28 to TRBJ2-5; 7 bases are shared with TRBD1. Trimming cost V 8 bases and J 0 bases; bases outside gene matches: 12. CDR3 length: 16 residues. In germline, CDR1 is MDHEN, CDR2 SYDVKM. The CDR3 bases are TGTGCCAGCGGCCCCGCCTTCGACAGGGACCAAGAGACCCAGTACTTC. Translation: CASGPAFDRDQETQYF.

A single count supports this clone. The CDR3 nucleotides are TGTGCCATCAGTGAGCCTAGGCTCACCGGGGAGCTGTTTTTT. It encodes CAISEPRLTGELFF. The chain employs TRBV10-3 and TRBJ2-2; D is unresolved. Looked up from germline, CDR1 is ENHRY and CDR2 is SYGVKD. V dropped 2 bases and J dropped 4 bases, with 8 bases sitting between them. The CDR3 totals 14 residues.

This clone was detected once. The gene calls are TRBV5-4 and TRBJ2-1; weak D call: TRBD2 (5 bases). CDR3 size: 14 residues. Trimming pared 4 bases from V and 5 bases from J, leaving 13 bases between. Germline loops: CDR1 SGHNT, CDR2 YYREEE (reference sequence). The CDR3, as DNA: TGTGCCAGCAGCCCGCAGGACTTAGACAATGAGCAGTTCTTC. Its protein product is CASSPQDLDNEQFF. The variable domain in full, with the rest retrieved from reference TRBV5-4 and TRBJ2-1, is ETGVTQSPTHLIKTRGQQVTLRCSSQSGHNTVSWYQQALGQGPQFIFQYYREEENGRGNFPPRFSGLQFPNYSSELNVNALELDDSALYLCASSPQDLDNEQFFGPGTRLTVL.

The rearrangement joins TRBV14 to TRBJ2-1; D unclear. V was trimmed by 1 base and J by 10 bases, leaving 11 bases between them. This CDR3 spans 13 amino acids. Per germline, CDR1 SGHDN and CDR2 FVKESK. The CDR3 bases are TGTGCCAGCAGCCAAGCACGAGCCTCCGAGCAGTTCTTC. This sequence encodes CASSQARASEQFF.

This rearrangement joins TRBV6-1 to TRBJ1-5, with D perhaps matching TRBD1 (5 bases). This CDR3 region has 14 residues. Germline V gene lookup returns CDR1 MNHNS and CDR2 SASEGT. V lost 0 bases and J 6 bases, leaving 9 bases between the germline ends. This CDR3 reads CASSEALGLQPQHF. In DNA, the CDR3 is TGTGCCAGCAGTGAAGCATTGGGGCTTCAGCCCCAGCATTTT.

The chain joins TRBV7-7 to TRBJ2-7; D may correspond to TRBD1 or TRBD2 (5 bases each). There are 13 residues in the CDR3. The V end lost 5 bases, the J end lost 7 bases, and 15 bases lay between the germline ends. Germline CDR1 is SSHAT and CDR2 is FNYEAQ (reference sequence). The CDR3 here is CASSTGPPGEQYF. CDR3 nucleotide sequence: TGTGCCAGCAGCACGGGACCCCCGGGGGAGCAGTACTTC.

This chain joins TRBV5-4 and TRBJ2-1; 16 nucleotides match TRBD2. Trimming took 5 bases from V and 4 from J; bases not matched to a gene: 6. This CDR3 has 17 residues. Germline lookup yields CDR1 SGHNT and CDR2 YYREEE (reference sequence). The DNA for the CDR3 is TGTGCCAGCAGTTCGGGACTAGCGGGAGGGGGGTACAATGAGCAGTTCTTC. Amino acid sequence: CASSSGLAGGGYNEQFF.

With respect to this clone: Distinct nucleotide sequences in the sample also encode this CDR3. V and J are TRBV2 and TRBJ2-7; TRBD1 matches at 7 bases. J was trimmed by 2 bases and V by 6 bases; bases with no gene match: 1. In germline, CDR1 is SNHLY, CDR2 FYNNEI. The CDR3 runs 12 residues. The CDR3 DNA sequence: TGTGCCAGCAGAGACAGGGCCTACGAGCAGTACTTC. Its protein is CASRDRAYEQYF. Full variable domain (remainder filled in from reference TRBV2 and TRBJ2-7): EPEVTQTPSHQVTQMGQEVILRCVPISNHLYFYWYRQILGQKVEFLVSFYNNEISEKSEIFDDQFSVERPDGSNFTLKIRSTKLEDSAMYFCASRDRAYEQYFGPGTRLTVT.

The V gene is TRBV5-8, the J gene TRBJ2-1, with D uncertain. The V gene lost 5 bases and the J gene lost 4 bases, with 13 bases spanning the gap. This CDR3 has 14 residues. The germline CDR1 and CDR2 sequences are SGHTS and YDEGEE. CDR3 region: CASSYMAPYNEQFF. The CDR3 bases are TGTGCCAGCAGTTACATGGCACCGTACAATGAGCAGTTCTTC.

This chain uses TRBV19 with TRBJ2-5; TRBD2 might be the D (6 bases). CDR1 LNHDA and CDR2 SQIVND come from the germline V gene (reference sequence). Trimming pared 2 bases from V and 1 base from J, leaving 14 bases between. This CDR3 has 16 residues. CDR3 nucleotide sequence: TGTGCCAGTAGTATATTGGGTAGCGGCCCCCAAGAGACCCAGTACTTC. This translates into CASSILGSGPQETQYF.

The chain joins TRBV18 to TRBJ2-7, with TRBD2 identical over 11 bases. Germline loops: CDR1 KGHSH, CDR2 LQKENI. The CDR3 runs to 15 residues. V lost 2 bases to trimming and J lost 1 base; unmatched junction nucleotides: 1. The CDR3 sequence is CASSPASGRSYEQYF. Written as DNA, the CDR3 is TGTGCCAGCTCACCAGCTAGCGGGAGGTCCTACGAGCAGTACTTC.

V is TRBV19 and J is TRBJ2-7, with TRBD2 matching 11 bases. Germline-derived CDR1 and CDR2 are LNHDA and SQIVND (reference sequence). The CDR3 is made up of 19 amino acids. The V segment lost 3 bases and the J segment 1 base; nucleotides outside the gene matches: 14. The CDR3 reads CASSISAVAGGIVSYEQYF. The DNA for the CDR3 is TGTGCCAGTAGTATTTCGGCAGTAGCGGGAGGGATCGTGTCCTACGAGCAGTACTTC.

The chain links TRBV29-1 to TRBJ2-1, with 9 bases matching TRBD2. This CDR3 is built from 14 residues. Looked up from germline, CDR1 is SQVTM and CDR2 is ANQGSEA. Trimming took 6 bases from V and 4 from J; bases not matched to a gene: 7. The CDR3: CSVNLREGYNEQFF. The CDR3 nucleotides read TGCAGCGTCAATCTGCGGGAGGGGTACAATGAGCAGTTCTTC.